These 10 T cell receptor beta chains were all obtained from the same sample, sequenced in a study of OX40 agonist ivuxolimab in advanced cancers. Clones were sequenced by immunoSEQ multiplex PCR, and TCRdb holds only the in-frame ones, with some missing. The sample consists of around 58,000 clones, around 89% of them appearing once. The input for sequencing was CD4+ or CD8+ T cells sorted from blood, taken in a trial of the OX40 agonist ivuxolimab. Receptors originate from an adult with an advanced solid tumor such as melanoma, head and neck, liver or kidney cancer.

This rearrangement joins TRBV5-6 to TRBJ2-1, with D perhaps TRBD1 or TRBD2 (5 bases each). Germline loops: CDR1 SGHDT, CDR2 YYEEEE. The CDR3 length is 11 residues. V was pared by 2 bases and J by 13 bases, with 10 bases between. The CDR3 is CASSFGTDQFF. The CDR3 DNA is TGTGCCAGCAGCTTTGGGACCGACCAGTTCTTC.

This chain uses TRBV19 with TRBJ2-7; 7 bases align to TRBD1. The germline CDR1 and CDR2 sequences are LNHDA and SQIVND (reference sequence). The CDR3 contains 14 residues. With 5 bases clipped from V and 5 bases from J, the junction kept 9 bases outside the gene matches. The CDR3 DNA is TGTGCCAGTAGTCCTCCCGGGACAGCGCACGAGCAGTACTTC. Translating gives CASSPPGTAHEQYF.

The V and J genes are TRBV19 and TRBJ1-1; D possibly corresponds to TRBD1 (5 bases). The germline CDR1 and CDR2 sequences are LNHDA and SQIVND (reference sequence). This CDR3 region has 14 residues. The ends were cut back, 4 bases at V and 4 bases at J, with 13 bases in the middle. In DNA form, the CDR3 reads TGTGCCAGTAGTAATCGGGGGGTGAGCACTGAAGCTTTCTTT. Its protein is CASSNRGVSTEAFF.

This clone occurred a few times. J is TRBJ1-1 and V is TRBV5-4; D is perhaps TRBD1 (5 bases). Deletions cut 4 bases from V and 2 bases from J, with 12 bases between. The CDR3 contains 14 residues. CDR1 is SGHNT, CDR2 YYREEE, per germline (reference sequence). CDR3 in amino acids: CASSPGTHNTEAFF. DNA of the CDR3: TGTGCCAGCAGCCCCGGGACCCACAACACTGAAGCTTTCTTT.

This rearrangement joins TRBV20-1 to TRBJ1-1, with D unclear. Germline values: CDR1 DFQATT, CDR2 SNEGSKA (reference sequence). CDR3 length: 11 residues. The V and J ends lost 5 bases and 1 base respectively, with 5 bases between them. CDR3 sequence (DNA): TGCAGTGCTTTGGAGAACACTGAAGCTTTCTTT. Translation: CSALENTEAFF.

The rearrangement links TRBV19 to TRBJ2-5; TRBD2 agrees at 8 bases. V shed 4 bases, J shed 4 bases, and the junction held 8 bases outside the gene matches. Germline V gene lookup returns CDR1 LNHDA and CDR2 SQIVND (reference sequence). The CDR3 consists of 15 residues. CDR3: CASSTPQAGGETQYF. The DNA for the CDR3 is TGTGCCAGTAGTACCCCCCAGGCGGGAGGAGAGACCCAGTACTTC.

CDR3 bases: TGTGCCTGGAACGTCGACAGCTCCTACAATGAGCAGTTCTTC. Translating it yields CAWNVDSSYNEQFF. This sequence joins TRBV30 and TRBJ2-1; D is perhaps TRBD1 (5 bases). V was clipped by 4 bases and J by 0 bases, with 10 bases between them. There are 14 residues in the CDR3. Germline V gives CDR1 GTSNPN, CDR2 SVGIG (reference sequence).

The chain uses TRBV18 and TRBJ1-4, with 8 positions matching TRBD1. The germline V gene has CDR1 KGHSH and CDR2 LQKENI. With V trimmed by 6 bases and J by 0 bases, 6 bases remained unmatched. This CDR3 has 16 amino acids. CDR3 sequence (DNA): TGTGCCAGCTCTCTCCAGGGGGCGACAACTAATGAAAAACTGTTTTTT. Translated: CASSLQGATTNEKLFF.

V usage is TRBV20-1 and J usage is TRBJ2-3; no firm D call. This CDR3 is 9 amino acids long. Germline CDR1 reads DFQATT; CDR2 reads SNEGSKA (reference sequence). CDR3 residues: CSVPDTQYF. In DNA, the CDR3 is TGCAGCGTACCAGATACGCAGTATTTT.

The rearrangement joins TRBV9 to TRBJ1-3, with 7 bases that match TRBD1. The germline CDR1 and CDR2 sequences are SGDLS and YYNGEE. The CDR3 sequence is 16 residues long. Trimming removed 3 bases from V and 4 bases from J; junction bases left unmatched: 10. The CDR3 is CASSASEGALGNTIYF. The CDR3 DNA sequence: TGTGCCAGCAGCGCCAGCGAGGGGGCATTAGGAAACACCATATATTTT.